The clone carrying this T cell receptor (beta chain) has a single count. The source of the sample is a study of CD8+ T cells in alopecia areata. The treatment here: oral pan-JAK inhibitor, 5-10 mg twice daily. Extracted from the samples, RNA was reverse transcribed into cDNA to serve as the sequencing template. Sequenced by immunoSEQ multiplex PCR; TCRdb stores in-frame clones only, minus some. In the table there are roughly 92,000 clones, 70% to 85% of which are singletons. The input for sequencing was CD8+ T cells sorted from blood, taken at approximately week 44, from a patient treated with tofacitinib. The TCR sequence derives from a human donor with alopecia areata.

CDR3 sequence (DNA): TGCGCCAGCAGCCAAGACGGGGGGCCCCAGCCCCAGCATTTT. This codes for CASSQDGGPQPQHF. This chain links TRBV4-1 with TRBJ1-5, with a tentative D call TRBD1 (6 bases). The CDR3 length is 14 residues. V was cut by 0 bases and J by 7 bases, with 10 bases left in between. The germline V gene has CDR1 MGHRA and CDR2 YSYEKL.